This entry features one TCR beta chain sequence. What it binds is not known. PCR employed 60 Vbeta and 13 Jbeta primers. Some clones are missing from TCRdb's copy, which holds only in-frame ones; the method was immunoSEQ multiplex PCR. The repertoire holds about 130,000 clones, 60% to 85% seen once, with around 7% in the top ten. Unrecorded immune exposures were likely, despite nominal health at sampling. The CDR3 has 11 amino acids. Trimming cost V 8 bases and J 6 bases, with 10 bases left between them. Germline lookup yields CDR1 LNHDA and CDR2 SQIVND (reference sequence). The data belong to a study of cytomegalovirus exposure and HLA in healthy donors. Findings and limits, study-wide: Investigators reported 150 to 200 TCR beta chains as tied to cytomegalovirus.

This sequence was found in a man aged 30 to 45 in good health and CMV-seronegative. This chain uses TRBV19 with TRBJ1-2; the D gene is possibly TRBD1 (6 bases). The source material was PBMCs. The CDR3 sequence: CASRGGDGYTF. CDR3 nucleotide sequence: TGTGCCAGTCGAGGGGGGGATGGCTACACCTTC.